The rows below give T cell receptor beta chains drawn from one sample of a study of blood T cell repertoires in COVID-19. Data came from immunoSEQ multiplex PCR; TCRdb stores just in-frame clones and leaves some out. Among 150,000 to 190,000 clones listed, roughly 80% were seen once. Sequences were obtained from PBMCs or T cells enriched from blood (not recorded which). These TCRs come from a man in his fifties or sixties who had recovered from COVID-19. Each CDR3 is given with its conserved first and last residue. A D gene is named only where the DNA matches it firmly. Clone size is given for some rows only: seen once, a few or many times, or a class if the clone is expanded.

clone_size	v_call	d_call	cdr3_length	j_call	cdr3_nt	cdr3_aa
NA	TRBV6-5	NA	13	TRBJ1-1	TGTGCCAGCAGCAGAAAGATTCGCACTGAAGCTTTCTTT	CASSRKIRTEAFF
few	TRBV20-1	NA	11	TRBJ2-1	TGCAGTGCTAGAGAGGGGGCGCGAGGGTTCTTC	CSAREGARGFF
NA	TRBV29-1	NA	12	TRBJ1-1	TGCAGCGTTGACGGGGGTACCACTGAAGCTTTCTTT	CSVDGGTTEAFF
once	TRBV18	NA	13	TRBJ2-2	TGTGCCAGCTCACTACAGAACACCGGGGAGCTGTTTTTT	CASSLQNTGELFF
NA	TRBV27	TRBD1	14	TRBJ1-2	TGTGCCAGCAGCCAAACAGGGGGTAACTATGGCTACACCTTC	CASSQTGGNYGYTF
NA	TRBV5-1	NA	14	TRBJ1-4	TGCGCCAGCAGCCTCGGGGGGCGAGATGAAAAACTGTTTTTT	CASSLGGRDEKLFF
NA	TRBV21-1	NA	16	TRBJ1-4	TGTGCCAGCAGCACCGTACCCGGGACAGGGTTAGAAAAACTGTTTTTT	CASSTVPGTGLEKLFF
once	TRBV4-3	NA	15	TRBJ2-5	TGCGCCAGCAGCCAAGATCTTGCAGGGCCGGAGACCCAGTACTTC	CASSQDLAGPETQYF
NA	TRBV5-5	TRBD2	16	TRBJ2-7	TGTGCCAGCAGCTGGGGGACTAGCGGGGGATCATACGAGCAGTACTTC	CASSWGTSGGSYEQYF
once	TRBV4-2	TRBD2	17	TRBJ2-5	TGTGCCAGCAGCCGGGAGGGGACTAGCGGCGCTGGAGAGACCCAGTACTTC	CASSREGTSGAGETQYF
NA	TRBV6-5	NA	15	TRBJ1-4	TGTGCCAGCAGTTACTCAAAGGGGTGGATTGAAAAACTGTTTTTT	CASSYSKGWIEKLFF
NA	TRBV6-6	NA	12	TRBJ2-5	TGTGCCAGCAACGGTATTCAAGAGACCCAGTACTTC	CASNGIQETQYF
NA	TRBV7-3	NA	14	TRBJ2-2	TGTGCCAGCAGCTCACAGGCGAACACCGGGGAGCTGTTTTTT	CASSSQANTGELFF
NA	TRBV19	NA	13	TRBJ2-3	TGTGCCAGTAGACCCCGGGGCACAGATACGCAGTATTTT	CASRPRGTDTQYF
NA	TRBV18	TRBD1	15	TRBJ1-6	TGTGCCAGCTCACCAGGGACAGGGGGCAATTCACCCCTCCACTTT	CASSPGTGGNSPLHF
NA	TRBV14	TRBD2	14	TRBJ2-7	TGTGCCAGCAGCCAATTTGTCCTAGCGGGCAAGCAGTACTTC	CASSQFVLAGKQYF
few	TRBV11-2	NA	14	TRBJ1-1	TGTGCCAGCACCTCCAGCGCGGGATTCACTGAAGCTTTCTTT	CASTSSAGFTEAFF
once	TRBV21-1	NA	13	TRBJ1-6	TGTGCCAGCAGCACCCGGGATAATTCACCCCTCCACTTT	CASSTRDNSPLHF
NA	TRBV5-4	TRBD1	16	TRBJ2-2	TGTGCCAGCAGCCGGGACAGGAAATCGAACACCGGGGAGCTGTTTTTT	CASSRDRKSNTGELFF
NA	TRBV6-2/TRBV6-3	TRBD1	17	TRBJ1-5	TGTGCCAGCAGTTCCCGGACAGGGGCTTATAGCAATCAGCCCCAGCATTTT	CASSSRTGAYSNQPQHF
few	TRBV9	NA	17	TRBJ1-1	TGTGCCAGCAGCGCACCCAACCGAGGCAGGGTGAACACTGAAGCTTTCTTT	CASSAPNRGRVNTEAFF
once	TRBV7-3	NA	14	TRBJ2-3	TGTGCCAGCAGCTTAAATTCGGGGACAGATACGCAGTATTTT	CASSLNSGTDTQYF
NA	TRBV7-2	NA	13	TRBJ2-7	TGTGCCAGCAGCTCGGGACACCGCTACGAGCAGTACTTC	CASSSGHRYEQYF
NA	TRBV10-3	NA	12	TRBJ1-5	TGTGCCATCAGTGAGTATCCGAGGCCCCAGCATTTT	CAISEYPRPQHF
NA	TRBV2	TRBD1	15	TRBJ1-2	TGTGCCAGCAGCGGAGGGGGACAGGATTACTATGGCTACACCTTC	CASSGGGQDYYGYTF
NA	TRBV6-5	TRBD1	15	TRBJ1-4	TGTGCCAGCAGGAAAACAGGGGTATCTAATGAAAAACTGTTTTTT	CASRKTGVSNEKLFF
NA	TRBV15	TRBD2	15	TRBJ2-7	TGTGCCACCAGCGGGGGACTAGCGGGGTTTTACGAGCAGTACTTC	CATSGGLAGFYEQYF
NA	TRBV11-3	NA	14	TRBJ2-5	TGTGCCAGCAGCCCCTTTCAGGGGCCAGAGACCCAGTACTTC	CASSPFQGPETQYF
NA	TRBV5-1	TRBD2	16	TRBJ2-3	TGCGCCAGCAGCTTTTTAGCGGGGGGACCCACAGATACGCAGTATTTT	CASSFLAGGPTDTQYF
NA	TRBV5-6	TRBD1	16	TRBJ1-2	TGTGCCAGCAGCAAGACAGGGGCGATCCTCTTCTATGGCTACACCTTC	CASSKTGAILFYGYTF
NA	TRBV3-1/TRBV3-2	NA	15	TRBJ2-7	TGTGCCAGCAGCCAAGGCACGGGTAGGATGGGCGAGCAGTACTTC	CASSQGTGRMGEQYF
NA	TRBV5-1	TRBD1	14	TRBJ2-1	TGCGCCAGCAGCTTTTGGACAGGAGGTAATGAGCAGTTCTTC	CASSFWTGGNEQFF
NA	TRBV9	NA	15	TRBJ2-1	TGTGCCAGCAGCGTAACCGTGACAGAGTACAATGAGCAGTTCTTC	CASSVTVTEYNEQFF
NA	TRBV7-9	NA	15	TRBJ1-5	TGTGCCAGCCGCCCACGGGGGGGGGCGGGACAGCCCCAGCATTTT	CASRPRGGAGQPQHF
NA	TRBV7-9	NA	9	TRBJ2-1	TGTGCCTTCGACAATGAGCAGTTCTTC	CAFDNEQFF
NA	TRBV3-1/TRBV3-2	TRBD1	16	TRBJ1-6	TGTGCCAGCAGCCAAGCCGGGACAGGGAATAATTCACCCCTCCACTTT	CASSQAGTGNNSPLHF
NA	TRBV30	NA	14	TRBJ2-5	TGTGCCTGGCAAGTTCCAGGGTACCAAGAGACCCAGTACTTC	CAWQVPGYQETQYF
few	TRBV5-6	NA	16	TRBJ2-1	TGTGCCAGCAGCCTCCGGTTCACGAGCTCCTACAATGAGCAGTTCTTC	CASSLRFTSSYNEQFF
NA	TRBV13	NA	14	TRBJ2-5	TGTGCCAGCAGCTTAGAACAGGGACAAGAGACCCAGTACTTC	CASSLEQGQETQYF
NA	TRBV2	NA	12	TRBJ2-3	TGTGCCAGCAACAGGGCCTCAGATACGCAGTATTTT	CASNRASDTQYF
NA	TRBV4-2	TRBD1	16	TRBJ1-1	TGTGCCAGCAGCCACCGGGACAGGGGGCCGAACACTGAAGCTTTCTTT	CASSHRDRGPNTEAFF